Following are 17 T cell receptor beta chains from one sample sequenced in a study of glioma-infiltrating T cells after dendritic cell vaccination (dated by TCRdb to 2015 to 2016). The time point label of this sample denotes: after dendritic cell vaccination, including at tumor progression/relapse. Library construction relied on the immunoSEQ multiplex PCR assay. TCRdb took over this immuneACCESS table, retaining in-frame rearrangements with V and J assigned. Such tables are incomplete; in checked studies, under half of the missing clones stem from an unresolved V gene, and the remainder is unexplained. Here the sample has fewer than 85,000 clones; roughly 91% occur a single time. The ten largest clones represent 2% to 2.5% of the sample. This sample comprised blood, obtained after dendritic cell vaccination. Receptor source: a human donor with glioblastoma.

This chain joins TRBV9 and TRBJ2-7; D gene ambiguous. The V end lost 3 bases, the J end lost 0 bases, and 13 bases lay between the germline ends. This CDR3 comprises 15 residues. From germline, CDR1 is SGDLS and CDR2 YYNGEE. The CDR3 protein is CASSARHGSSYEQYF. CDR3 coding DNA: TGTGCCAGCAGCGCCCGACATGGAAGCTCCTACGAGCAGTACTTC.

This chain connects TRBV5-5 to TRBJ1-5; 9 nucleotides match TRBD1. J was trimmed by 2 bases and V by 0 bases; bases with no gene match: 3. The length of the CDR3 is 16 residues. Germline CDR1 and CDR2: SGHKS and YYEKEE (reference sequence). The CDR3 region has the DNA TGTGCCAGCAGCTTGGGTCACAGGGGGCGCAATCAGCCCCAGCATTTT. It is translated as CASSLGHRGRNQPQHF.

The rearrangement joins TRBV10-3 to TRBJ2-3; D is unresolved. Germline CDR1 and CDR2: ENHRY and SYGVKD. The CDR3 sequence is 13 residues long. V gave up 5 bases and J gave up 1 base, with 7 bases separating them. As DNA, the CDR3 is TGTGCCATCAGTTTTCAGGGCACAGATACGCAGTATTTT. Its translation is CAISFQGTDTQYF.

The chain employs TRBV19 and TRBJ2-2; a possible D gene is TRBD2 (5 bases). Trimming cost V 0 bases and J 5 bases, with 10 bases left between them. This CDR3 is 15 amino acids long. Germline V gives CDR1 LNHDA, CDR2 SQIVND (reference sequence). The CDR3 DNA reads TGTGCCAGTAGTATAGATGGACGGGGAACCGGGGAGCTGTTTTTT. Translated, it gives CASSIDGRGTGELFF. Full variable domain (remainder filled in from reference TRBV19 and TRBJ2-2): DGGITQSPKYLFRKEGQNVTLSCEQNLNHDAMYWYRQDPGQGLRLIYYSQIVNDFQKGDIAEGYSVSREKKESFPLTVTSAQKNPTAFYLCASSIDGRGTGELFFGEGSRLTVL.

This clone was observed once. The rearrangement uses TRBV11-1 and TRBJ2-7; 11 positions match TRBD2. The CDR3 is made up of 16 amino acids. Germline V lookup: CDR1 SGHAT, CDR2 FQDESV (reference sequence). Trimming at V came to 0 bases and at J to 5 bases, leaving 6 bases not matched to a gene. CDR3 DNA: TGTGCCAGCAGCTTAGCGGGCCTAGCGGGGGGAGACGAGCAGTACTTC. Protein sequence: CASSLAGLAGGDEQYF.

The chain is built from TRBV11-1 and TRBJ1-2; TRBD1 might be the D (5 bases). V gave up 2 bases and J gave up 4 bases, with 14 bases separating them. Germline CDR1 and CDR2: SGHAT and FQDESV (reference sequence). The CDR3 sequence is 15 residues long. DNA for the CDR3: TGTGCCAGCAGCTTAAGACGGGGGGAGACCTATGGCTACACCTTC. Amino acids: CASSLRRGETYGYTF. The variable domain in full, completed from reference TRBV11-1 and TRBJ1-2, reads EAEVAQSPRYKITEKSQAVAFWCDPISGHATLYWYRQILGQGPELLVQFQDESVVDDSQLPKDRFSAERLKGVDSTLKIQPAELGDSAMYLCASSLRRGETYGYTFGSGTRLTVV.

CDR3 bases: TGTGCCAGCAGTGAAGTCCGGGGTCGCTCCTACAATGAGCAGTTCTTC. Residues: CASSEVRGRSYNEQFF. The V gene is TRBV25-1, the J gene TRBJ2-1; D might be TRBD2 (5 bases). The length of the CDR3 is 16 residues. Looked up from germline, CDR1 is MGHDK and CDR2 is SYGVNS. V was trimmed by 2 bases and J by 0 bases, leaving 11 bases between them. Using reference TRBV25-1 and TRBJ2-1 for the parts outside the CDR3, the full variable domain is EADIYQTPRYLVIGTGKKITLECSQTMGHDKMYWYQQDPGMELHLIHYSYGVNSTEKGDLSSESTVSRIRTEHFPLTLESARPSHTSQYLCASSEVRGRSYNEQFFGPGTRLTVL.

This clone occurred a few times. The chain has TRBV19 and TRBJ1-3; no firm D call. In germline, CDR1 is LNHDA, CDR2 SQIVND (reference sequence). The CDR3 has 16 amino acids. The V and J ends lost 1 base and 0 bases respectively, with 10 bases between them. As DNA, the CDR3 is TGTGCCAGTAGTATAGGGCCAGGATTCTCTGGAAACACCATATATTTT. This translates into CASSIGPGFSGNTIYF.

The chain has TRBV6-5 and TRBJ2-1; perhaps TRBD1 as D (5 bases). Germline lookup yields CDR1 MNHEY and CDR2 SVGAGI. V was pared by 6 bases and J by 7 bases, with 10 bases between. This CDR3 spans 12 amino acids. The CDR3 DNA is TGTGCCAGCAGAGAAGGGGTAAATGAGCAGTTCTTC. It yields the protein CASREGVNEQFF.

V is TRBV4-3 and J is TRBJ1-2; 10 bases are shared with TRBD1. Unmatched junction bases numbered 5, after V lost 6 bases and J lost 7 bases. This CDR3 has 13 residues. Germline assignment: CDR1 LGHNA and CDR2 YSLEER. CDR3 residues: CASSRDRGFGYTF. CDR3 coding DNA: TGCGCCAGCAGTCGGGACAGGGGCTTTGGCTACACCTTC.

The chain recombines TRBV19 with TRBJ2-7, with D perhaps matching TRBD1 (6 bases). Trimming shortened V by 1 base and J by 0 bases, and 16 bases separated the two germline ends. Germline CDR1 LNHDA, CDR2 SQIVND (reference sequence). The CDR3 is 17 residues long. DNA for the CDR3: TGTGCCAGTAGTATAGCCCGGGGAGCGGACAGCTCCTACGAGCAGTACTTC. Protein: CASSIARGADSSYEQYF.

V is TRBV11-2 and J is TRBJ2-5; no clear D gene. This CDR3 is 11 amino acids long. V gave up 1 base and J gave up 12 bases, with 9 bases separating them. Per the germline V gene, CDR1 is SGHAT and CDR2 is FQNNGV. CDR3 sequence (DNA): TGTGCCAGCAGCTTAGGGCTAGAAAAGTACTTC. Encoded protein: CASSLGLEKYF.

This clone has a handful of counts. The chain uses TRBV25-1 and TRBJ1-1; 7 bases are shared with TRBD1. The V gene end was trimmed by 0 bases and the J gene end by 6 bases; junction bases not matched to a gene: 4. Germline CDR1 is MGHDK and CDR2 is SYGVNS. The CDR3 has 14 residues. In nucleotides, the CDR3 is TGTGCCAGCAGTGAATACCCACAGGGGTCTGAAGCTTTCTTT. Translation: CASSEYPQGSEAFF. The full variable domain, rest sourced from reference TRBV25-1 and TRBJ1-1, is EADIYQTPRYLVIGTGKKITLECSQTMGHDKMYWYQQDPGMELHLIHYSYGVNSTEKGDLSSESTVSRIRTEHFPLTLESARPSHTSQYLCASSEYPQGSEAFFGQGTRLTVV.

The rearrangement uses TRBV7-8 and TRBJ2-7, with 10 positions matching TRBD1. CDR3 length: 15 residues. Germline V gives CDR1 SGHVS, CDR2 FQNEAQ. The V and J ends lost 4 bases and 1 base, in that order; junction bases with no gene match: 4. CDR3 coding DNA: TGTGCCAGCAGCTCCTGGACAGGGGGATCCTACGAGCAGTACTTC. Its translation is CASSSWTGGSYEQYF.

The V and J genes are TRBV7-9 and TRBJ1-1; no reliable D call. Per the germline V gene, CDR1 is SEHNR and CDR2 is FQNEAQ (reference sequence). The length of the CDR3 is 13 residues. Trimming left V 2 bases short and J 2 bases short, with 6 bases between. CDR3 DNA sequence: TGTGCCAGCAGCTTAAACAGAAACACTGAAGCTTTCTTT. Its protein is CASSLNRNTEAFF.

The chain has TRBV29-1 and TRBJ1-2, with D unclear. The CDR3 runs to 13 residues. Trimming left V 7 bases short and J 0 bases short, with 12 bases between. Germline V gene lookup returns CDR1 SQVTM and CDR2 ANQGSEA. CDR3 sequence (DNA): TGCAGCGCCTCCGGGGTACCTAACTATGGCTACACCTTC. Translating gives CSASGVPNYGYTF.

The gene calls are TRBV7-2 and TRBJ2-2, with D possibly being TRBD1 (5 bases). Trimming left V 1 base short and J 4 bases short, with 10 bases between. Germline V CDR1 and CDR2: SGHTA, FQGNSA. The CDR3 consists of 15 residues. This CDR3 reads CASSLDIRVTGELFF. The DNA of the CDR3 is TGTGCCAGCAGCTTAGATATCAGGGTCACCGGGGAGCTGTTTTTT.